These 3 T cell receptor beta chains came from one sample sequenced in a study of post-analysis software for immune sequencing data. Study outcomes and limitations: Patients showed TRBV5-6, TRBV5-1 and TRBV20-1 among several TRBV segments more frequent than in controls.

Researchers reported that TCR beta cDNA libraries carried unique molecular identifiers. In TCRdb, the PCR reads were re-called with MiXCR into one record per CDR3 protein. The sample consists of about 620,000 distinct CDR3 sequences, about 44% of them appearing once. Their specific antigens are unknown. The specimen was blood. The receptors shown here come from a girl aged 10 to 17 with multiple sclerosis.

The gene calls are TRBV29-1 and TRBJ1-2; D is uncertain. V shed 1 base and J shed 1 base, with 7 bases lying between them. The germline V gene has CDR1 SQVTM and CDR2 ANQGSEA. The CDR3 has 13 amino acids. The CDR3 loop reads CSVEGGFNYGYTF. CDR3 in DNA: TGCAGCGTTGAAGGCGGATTTAACTATGGCTACACCTTC.

The chain has TRBV15 and TRBJ2-1; no definite D call. Trimming cost V 0 bases and J 3 bases, with 12 bases left between them. The CDR3 is 16 amino acids. Germline lookup yields CDR1 LNHNV and CDR2 YYDKDF (reference sequence). DNA of the CDR3: TGTGCCACCAGCAGAGAACGAAGAAACAGCTACAATGAGCAGTTCTTC. Translating gives CATSRERRNSYNEQFF.

Only a few counts were recorded for this clonotype. The genes are TRBV12-3 or TRBV12-4 and TRBJ2-1; D is unresolved. The CDR3 spans 12 residues. Trimming removed 5 bases at V and 7 bases at J, with 9 bases between. CDR3 in amino acids: CASSQYGNEQFF. The CDR3, as DNA: TGTGCCAGCAGTCAATATGGGAATGAGCAGTTCTTC.